This entry lists 17 T cell receptor beta chains sequenced from one sample in a study of CD8+ T cells in alopecia areata. Isolated RNA was reverse transcribed into cDNA used as the sequencing template. Assay used: immunoSEQ multiplex PCR; TCRdb lists only in-frame clones, some missing. The sample lists some 150,000 clones; 67% were seen once. This specimen consisted of CD8+ T cells sorted from blood, obtained at week 0. These TCRs come from a human donor with alopecia areata.

Turning to this clone: A junction boundary mismatches the germline segment, possibly from a read error. This rearrangement joins TRBV4-2 to TRBJ1-2; the D is unclear. Germline V gene sequence: CDR1 LGHNA, CDR2 YNFKEQ. The CDR3 sequence is 11 residues long. The CDR3 sequence: CASSQAGPINF. As DNA, the CDR3 is TGTGCCAGCAGCCAAGCCGGACCCATTAATTTC.

The rearrangement links TRBV4-1 to TRBJ2-5; TRBD1 matches at 7 bases. The J segment lost 2 bases and the V segment lost 5 bases, leaving 8 bases of the junction unmatched. Germline values: CDR1 MGHRA, CDR2 YSYEKL. The CDR3 runs to 15 residues. The CDR3 spells CASSIYRGAQETQYF. In DNA form, the CDR3 reads TGCGCCAGCAGCATTTACAGGGGCGCACAAGAGACCCAGTACTTC.

The genes are TRBV27 and TRBJ1-4; TRBD1 might be the D (6 bases). The CDR3 is 13 residues long. CDR1 and CDR2 (germline): MNHEY, SMNVEV (reference sequence). Deletions cut 2 bases from V and 11 bases from J, with 12 bases between. The CDR3 DNA is TGTGCCAGCAGTTTAGGGGGGGCGCGGAAACTGTTTTTT. As protein: CASSLGGARKLFF.

The rearrangement uses TRBV14 and TRBJ2-7; a possible D gene is TRBD2 (7 bases). V was trimmed by 0 bases and J by 4 bases, leaving 16 bases between them. CDR3 size: 16 residues. CDR1 SGHDN and CDR2 FVKESK come from the germline V gene. The CDR3 DNA sequence: TGTGCCAGCAGCCAAGATGTCGGGGGGCAGGATTACGAGCAGTACTTC. Amino acids: CASSQDVGGQDYEQYF.

This clone has a single count. The V call is TRBV6-5, the J call TRBJ1-6; a possible D gene is TRBD1 (5 bases). Germline V gene sequence: CDR1 MNHEY, CDR2 SVGAGI. CDR3 length: 10 amino acids. V was pared by 6 bases and J by 14 bases, with 8 bases between. Written as DNA, the CDR3 is TGTGCCAGCAGACAACAGGCCCTCCACTTT. Encoded protein: CASRQQALHF.

V gene TRBV29-1 combines with J gene TRBJ1-2; TRBD1 agrees at 8 bases. CDR1 is SQVTM, CDR2 ANQGSEA, per germline. The CDR3 runs to 11 residues. With V trimmed by 8 bases and J by 8 bases, 7 bases remained unmatched. CDR3 DNA: TGCAGCCCGTGGACAGGGTGCGGCTACACCTTC. Its protein is CSPWTGCGYTF.

The chain uses TRBV5-1 and TRBJ1-2; D is perhaps TRBD1 (5 bases). The CDR3 is made up of 14 amino acids. V was pared by 4 bases and J by 3 bases, with 13 bases between. Germline lookup yields CDR1 SGHRS and CDR2 YFSETQ. The CDR3 loop is CASSRIGEDYGYTF. The CDR3 coding sequence is TGCGCCAGCAGCCGAATAGGGGAAGACTATGGCTACACCTTC.

This chain links TRBV9 with TRBJ2-3, with TRBD2 matching over 10 bases. Germline V gene lookup returns CDR1 SGDLS and CDR2 YYNGEE. The CDR3 totals 14 residues. V was clipped by 6 bases and J by 6 bases; unmatched bases: 7. The CDR3 spells CASNPSGGGDTQYF. CDR3 DNA: TGTGCCAGCAACCCTAGCGGGGGTGGGGATACGCAGTATTTT.

This clone appeared once. The chain couples TRBV6-5 to TRBJ2-3; no clear D. CDR1 is MNHEY, CDR2 SVGAGI, per germline. Trimming took off 0 bases at V and 2 bases at J, with 6 bases between the two ends. The CDR3 is made up of 14 amino acids. CDR3: CASSYSSSTDTQYF. The CDR3, as DNA: TGTGCCAGCAGTTACTCTAGTTCCACAGATACGCAGTATTTT.

This clone was detected only a few times. This chain connects TRBV29-1 to TRBJ2-1; 8 bases are a match to TRBD1. Germline lookup yields CDR1 SQVTM and CDR2 ANQGSEA. The V segment lost 3 bases and the J segment 8 bases; nucleotides outside the gene matches: 9. CDR3 length: 14 amino acids. CDR3 sequence: CSVDLGTGGYEQFF. The CDR3, as DNA: TGCAGCGTTGATCTCGGGACAGGAGGCTATGAGCAGTTCTTC.

This sequence joins TRBV29-1 and TRBJ1-3, with D hard to call. In germline, CDR1 is SQVTM, CDR2 ANQGSEA. Trimming pared 0 bases from V and 0 bases from J, leaving 15 bases between. The CDR3 runs 17 residues. CDR3 DNA: TGCAGCGTTGAAGATCTTGACTTTAATCCCTCTGGAAACACCATATATTTT. Translating gives CSVEDLDFNPSGNTIYF.

The genes are TRBV9 and TRBJ2-2; the D is unclear. Germline CDR1 reads SGDLS; CDR2 reads YYNGEE. This CDR3 is built from 13 residues. Trimming took 0 bases from V and 4 from J, leaving 4 bases between them. The CDR3 is CASSVAITGELFF. The CDR3 DNA reads as TGTGCCAGCAGCGTAGCCATCACCGGGGAGCTGTTTTTT.

The chain couples TRBV27 to TRBJ2-7; tentative D call: TRBD1 (6 bases). V dropped 8 bases and J dropped 5 bases, with 10 bases sitting between them. Germline V gene lookup returns CDR1 MNHEY and CDR2 SMNVEV (reference sequence). The length of the CDR3 is 11 residues. The CDR3 is CASGTGNEQYF. In DNA form, the CDR3 reads TGTGCCAGCGGTACAGGGAACGAGCAGTACTTC.

This sequence joins TRBV5-1 and TRBJ2-5, with D tentatively TRBD2 (5 bases). The ends were cut back, 3 bases at V and 3 bases at J, with 9 bases in the middle. CDR1 is SGHRS and CDR2 is YFSETQ in the germline V gene. The CDR3 loop spans 13 amino acids. The CDR3 sequence: CASSSPGKETQYF. Written as DNA, the CDR3 is TGCGCCAGCAGCTCCCCGGGAAAAGAGACCCAGTACTTC.

V and J are TRBV5-1 and TRBJ2-7; TRBD2 matches 8 bases. Germline CDR1 reads SGHRS; CDR2 reads YFSETQ. The CDR3 has 14 amino acids. Losses at the gene ends were 4 bases for V and 2 bases for J; bases not matched to a gene: 5. Here the CDR3 reads CASSVAGPTYEQYF. In DNA, the CDR3 is TGCGCCAGCAGCGTAGCGGGGCCTACCTACGAGCAGTACTTC.

The chain recombines TRBV13 with TRBJ2-1; TRBD1 is a possible D gene (5 bases). CDR3 size: 11 residues. Trimming stripped 3 bases from V and 10 bases from J, with 7 bases between. Per the germline V gene, CDR1 is PRHDT and CDR2 is FYEKMQ (reference sequence). The CDR3 sequence: CASSLGPEQFF. In DNA, the CDR3 is TGTGCCAGCAGCTTGGGGCCAGAGCAGTTCTTC.

The rearrangement uses TRBV30 and TRBJ1-4, with D possibly matching TRBD1 (6 bases). V was shortened by 2 bases and J by 0 bases, with 10 bases between the two germline ends. Looked up from germline, CDR1 is GTSNPN and CDR2 is SVGIG (reference sequence). The CDR3 has 15 residues. The CDR3 DNA is TGTGCCTGGAGTCCAGGGGCAGCAACTAATGAAAAACTGTTTTTT. The encoded protein is CAWSPGAATNEKLFF.